The source of this T cell receptor (beta chain) is a study of T cells in narcolepsy. This CDR3 has 14 residues. Germline CDR1 SGHTA, CDR2 FQGNSA. J gave up 2 bases and V 5 bases, and 5 bases lay outside the gene matches. Libraries were prepared by immunoSEQ multiplex PCR; TCRdb keeps only in-frame clonotypes and omits some of them. The sample has tens of thousands of clones; about 85% are singletons. The source material was CD45RA- memory CD4+ T cells from PBMCs. The source is a human donor with narcolepsy. The chain combines TRBV7-2 with TRBJ2-7, with 8 positions matching TRBD2. The CDR3 nucleotides read TGTGCCAGCAGCCTTAGCGGGGCCACCTACGAGCAGTACTTC. Protein product: CASSLSGATYEQYF.